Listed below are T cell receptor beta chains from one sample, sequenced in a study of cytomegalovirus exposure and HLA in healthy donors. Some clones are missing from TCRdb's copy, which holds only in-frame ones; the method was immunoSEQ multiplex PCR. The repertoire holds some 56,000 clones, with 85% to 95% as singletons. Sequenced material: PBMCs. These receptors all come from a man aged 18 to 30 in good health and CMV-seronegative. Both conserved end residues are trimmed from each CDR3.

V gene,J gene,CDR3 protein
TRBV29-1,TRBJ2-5,SVERDQETQY
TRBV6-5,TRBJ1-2,ASSLGGESDT
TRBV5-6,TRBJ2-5,ASSRGRGETQY
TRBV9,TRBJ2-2,ASSTGQGPGELF
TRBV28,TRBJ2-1,ASTNSGTSGYNEQF
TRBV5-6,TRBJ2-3,ASSSPGQGKDTQY
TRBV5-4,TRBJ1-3,ASSFGQGGNTIY
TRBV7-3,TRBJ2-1,ASSLGVRGNEQF
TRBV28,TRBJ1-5,ASSLTAGTAVQPQH
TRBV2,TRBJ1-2,ASHEGSYGYT
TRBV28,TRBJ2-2,ASTPIAEWANTGELF
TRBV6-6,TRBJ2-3,ASSYRAGGADTQY
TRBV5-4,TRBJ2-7,ASSLSPGNNKY
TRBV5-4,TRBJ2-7,ASAPNRDSYEQY
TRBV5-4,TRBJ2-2,ASSWNRGSSGELF
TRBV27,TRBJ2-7,ASSLGSVGGPAYEQY
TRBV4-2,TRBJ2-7,ASSQESGRTGISYEQY
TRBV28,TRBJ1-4,ASSRGSSNEKLF
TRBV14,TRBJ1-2,ASSPGGSLGFYGYT
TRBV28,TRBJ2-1,ASSQVAGGSYNEQF
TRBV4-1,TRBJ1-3,ASSQVDSLSSGNTIY
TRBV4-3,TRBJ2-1,ASSHAAGTAYNEQF
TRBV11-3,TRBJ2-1,ASSPGAFNEQF
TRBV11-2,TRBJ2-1,ASSPDLRLAGARQF
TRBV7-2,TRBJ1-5,ASSLEVAQPQH